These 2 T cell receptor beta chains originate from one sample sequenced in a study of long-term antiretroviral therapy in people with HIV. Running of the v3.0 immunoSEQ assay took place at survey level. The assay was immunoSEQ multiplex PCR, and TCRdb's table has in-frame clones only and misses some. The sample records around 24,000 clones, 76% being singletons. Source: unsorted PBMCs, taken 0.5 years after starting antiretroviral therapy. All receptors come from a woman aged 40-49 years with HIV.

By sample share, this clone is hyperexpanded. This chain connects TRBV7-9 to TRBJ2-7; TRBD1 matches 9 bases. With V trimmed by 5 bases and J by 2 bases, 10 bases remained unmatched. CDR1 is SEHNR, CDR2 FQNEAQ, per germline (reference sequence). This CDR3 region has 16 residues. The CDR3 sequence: CASSPPPRDRAYEQYF. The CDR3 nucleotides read TGTGCCAGCAGCCCTCCACCCCGGGACAGGGCCTACGAGCAGTACTTC.

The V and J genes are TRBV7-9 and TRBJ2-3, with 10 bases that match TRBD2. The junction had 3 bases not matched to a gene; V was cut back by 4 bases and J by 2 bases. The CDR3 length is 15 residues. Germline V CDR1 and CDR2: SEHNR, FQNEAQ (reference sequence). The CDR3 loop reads CASSSGLAATDTQYF. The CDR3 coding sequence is TGTGCCAGCAGCTCAGGACTAGCGGCCACAGATACGCAGTATTTT.